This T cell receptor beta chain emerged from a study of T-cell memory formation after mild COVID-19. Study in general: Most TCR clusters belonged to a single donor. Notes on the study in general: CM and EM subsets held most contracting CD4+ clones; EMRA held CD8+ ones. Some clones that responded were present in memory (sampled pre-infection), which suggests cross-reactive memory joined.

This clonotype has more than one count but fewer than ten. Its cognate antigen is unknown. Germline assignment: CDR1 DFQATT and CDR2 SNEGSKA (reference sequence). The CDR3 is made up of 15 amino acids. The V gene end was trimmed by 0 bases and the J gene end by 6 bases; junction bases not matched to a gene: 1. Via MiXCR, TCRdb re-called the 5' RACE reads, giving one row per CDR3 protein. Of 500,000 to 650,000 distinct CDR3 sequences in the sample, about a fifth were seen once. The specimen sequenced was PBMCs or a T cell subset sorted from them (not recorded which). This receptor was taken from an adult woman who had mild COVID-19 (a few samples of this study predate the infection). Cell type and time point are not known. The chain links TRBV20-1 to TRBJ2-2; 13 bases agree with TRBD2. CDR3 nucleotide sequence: TGCAGTGCTAGAGAAGGGACTAGCGGGGCCGGGGAGCTGTTTTTT. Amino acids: CSAREGTSGAGELFF.